This TCR beta chain was observed in a study of tumor and adjacent non-tumor tissue in lung cancer. Overall study context: There were 11 to 13 adenocarcinoma, 2 squamous cell carcinoma and 1 small cell lung cancer cases.

The template was RNA from unsorted bulk tissue. Between August and November 2014, newly diagnosed, chemotherapy-naive lung cancer patients underwent thoracic surgery in China. TCRbeta libraries were built with three rounds of nested PCR, modified from ARM-PCR. In TCRdb, the multiplex PCR reads were re-called with MiXCR into one record per CDR3 protein. This sample has around 120,000 distinct CDR3 sequences, with 66% found just once. This clonotype was observed at least ten times. Its antigen is still unknown. Regarding the study as a whole: Higher tumor TCR diversity was associated with shorter survival. Normal lung showed higher cumulative top 100 clone frequency than tumor.

V shed 2 bases and J shed 0 bases, with 8 bases lying between them. Germline CDR1 reads SGHAT; CDR2 reads FQNNGV. The CDR3 runs 15 residues. This chain uses TRBV11-2 with TRBJ2-1; D uncertain. The TCR comes from a man younger than 45 with non-small cell lung cancer. Sequencing used lung tumor tissue. In DNA, the CDR3 is TGTGCCAGCAGCTTATACAGTAGCTCCTACAATGAGCAGTTCTTC. This gives the protein CASSLYSSSYNEQFF.